Shown below are 18 T cell receptor beta chains from a single sample sequenced in a study of blood T cells in healthy people across ages (dated by TCRdb to the mid-2010s). The library was obtained by 5' RACE. TCRdb shows the sequencer as Illumina HiSeq 2500. A second PCR of roughly 6 to 11 cycles was run with a J-beta primer mix and a sample-barcoded 5' primer. TCRdb applied fastp at Q25 and MiXCR to the public reads, then kept only in-frame beta chains. Each record represents a unique CDR3 protein, reported with the most common genes and DNA among its rows. In all, the sample holds about 930,000 distinct CDR3 sequences, and 25% to 35% of those were seen once. The leading ten clones occupy about 10% of the sample. These records were also assigned to another study, of T cells of mothers and their children.

The sequenced sample was blood. All receptors come from a woman between 40 and 55 years old in good health.

This chain joins TRBV7-6 and TRBJ2-5, with 10 bases that match TRBD2. The junction had 19 bases not matched to a gene; V was cut back by 5 bases and J by 13 bases. Germline V gene sequence: CDR1 SGHVS, CDR2 FNYEAQ. The CDR3 totals 16 residues. Written as DNA, the CDR3 is TGTGCCAGCAGCCTACTTCTAGCGGGGGTTTCAAATGAGCGGTACTTC. Encoded protein: CASSLLLAGVSNERYF.

Notes on this clonotype: A junction end diverges from the germline sequence, so it may reflect a read error. The chain carries TRBV9 and TRBJ2-7; D might be TRBD2 (5 bases). Germline lookup yields CDR1 SGDLS and CDR2 YYNGEE. CDR3 size: 12 residues. This CDR3 is CASGVLSGEQYF. The CDR3 coding sequence is TGTGCCAGCGGCGTACTCTCGGGAGAGCAGTACTTC.

A note on this clonotype: Being one base from a much bigger clone, this may be a read error. This rearrangement joins TRBV7-2 to TRBJ2-4, with 11 bases lining up with TRBD2. V was clipped by 5 bases and J by 13 bases; unmatched bases: 13. Germline values: CDR1 SGHTA, CDR2 FQGNSA. This CDR3 contains 15 residues. The CDR3 here is CASSPLAGDYNEQYF. For the CDR3, the DNA is TGTGCCAGCAGCCCACTAGCGGGGGACTACAATGAGCAGTACTTC.

This clonotype was counted many times. The gene calls are TRBV20-1 and TRBJ2-3; 13 bases are a match to TRBD2. V was pared by 5 bases and J by 4 bases, with 6 bases of the junction left unmatched. This CDR3 comprises 15 residues. Germline-derived CDR1 and CDR2 are DFQATT and SNEGSKA (reference sequence). The CDR3 protein is CSASGLAGVSDTQYF. The CDR3 nucleotides are TGCAGTGCTTCCGGACTAGCGGGGGTGTCAGATACGCAGTATTTT.

This clonotype appeared a single time. The chain recombines TRBV6-4 with TRBJ2-1, with TRBD1 matching over 10 bases. Trimming cost V 6 bases and J 15 bases; bases outside gene matches: 8. Per the germline V gene, CDR1 is MRHNA and CDR2 is SNTAGT. The CDR3 loop spans 12 amino acids. CDR3 nucleotides: TGTGCCAGCAGAGCCGGGACAGGGGACTTGTTCTTC. It is translated as CASRAGTGDLFF.

This clonotype was detected a few times. This sequence joins TRBV11-2 and TRBJ2-1; a possible D gene is TRBD2 (6 bases). The V and J ends lost 1 base and 7 bases respectively, with 14 bases between them. The CDR3 sequence is 15 residues long. Germline V gene data show CDR1 as SGHAT and CDR2 as FQNNGV. Here the CDR3 reads CASSLVSGLRNEQFF. CDR3 in DNA: TGTGCCAGCAGCTTAGTAAGCGGGCTCAGAAATGAGCAGTTCTTC.

This chain links TRBV7-9 with TRBJ1-1; D gene uncertain. This CDR3 spans 15 amino acids. V lost 3 bases to trimming and J lost 0 bases, with 11 bases between them. CDR1 and CDR2 (germline): SEHNR, FQNEAQ (reference sequence). CDR3 protein: CASSFKGEMNTEAFF. In DNA form, the CDR3 reads TGTGCCAGCAGCTTTAAGGGAGAGATGAACACTGAAGCTTTCTTT.

The V gene is TRBV11-2, the J gene TRBJ1-1; D is uncertain. The CDR3 runs 15 residues. Deletions cut 5 bases from V and 2 bases from J, with 15 bases between. Germline V gives CDR1 SGHAT, CDR2 FQNNGV. CDR3 protein: CASSAYRTGNTEAFF. The CDR3 DNA is TGTGCCAGCAGCGCCTACCGTACGGGTAACACTGAAGCTTTCTTT. The full variable domain, in which reference TRBV11-2 and TRBJ1-1 provide the parts outside the CDR3, is EAGVAQSPRYKIIEKRQSVAFWCNPISGHATLYWYQQILGQGPKLLIQFQNNGVVDDSQLPKDRFSAERLKGVDSTLKIQPAKLEDSAVYLCASSAYRTGNTEAFFGQGTRLTVV.

This chain connects TRBV28 to TRBJ1-1; D gene uncertain. V lost 4 bases to trimming and J lost 2 bases, with 11 bases between them. This CDR3 region has 14 residues. Germline CDR1 MDHEN, CDR2 SYDVKM. Here the CDR3 reads CASSSWTPNTEAFF. The CDR3 DNA is TGTGCCAGCAGTTCTTGGACTCCTAACACTGAAGCTTTCTTT.

As concerns this clonotype: This may stem from a read error, because a much larger clone lies one nucleotide away. The CDR3 DNA reads TGTGCTAGTGGCCTGGGGGGCGATGAGCAGTTCTTC. Translating it yields CASGLGGDEQFF. V usage is TRBV12-5 and J usage is TRBJ2-1; tentatively, D is TRBD1 or TRBD2 (6 bases each). The CDR3 sequence is 12 residues long. V shed 6 bases and J shed 8 bases, with 11 bases lying between them. CDR1 and CDR2 (germline): LGHNT, FRNRAP.

This clonotype occurred many times. One junction end does not reproduce the germline sequence, and a read error may be involved. The chain joins TRBV20-1 to TRBJ2-5; D possibly uses TRBD1 or TRBD2 (6 bases each). CDR1 and CDR2 from the germline V gene are DFQATT and SNEGSKA (reference sequence). The CDR3 sequence is 14 residues long. The CDR3 nucleotides are TGCAGTGCTAGAGGGGGGGCAGCCCAAAAGACCCAGTACTTC. Amino acid sequence: CSARGGAAQKTQYF.

In the case of this clonotype: A read error may explain this, as a much larger clone is one base away. The chain couples TRBV7-2 to TRBJ2-4; D might be TRBD1 or TRBD2, each matching 5 bases. Germline assignment: CDR1 SGHTA and CDR2 FQGNSA. The CDR3 spans 12 residues. This chain's CDR3 is CAGSWDGNIQYF. CDR3 in DNA: TGTGCCGGCAGCTGGGACGGAAACATTCAGTACTTC.

This chain connects TRBV6-2 or TRBV6-3 to TRBJ1-1; D call uncertain. The germline CDR1 and CDR2 sequences are MNHEY and SVGEGT. The CDR3 runs 13 residues. V lost 5 bases, J lost 3 bases, and 10 bases lay in between. In nucleotides, the CDR3 is TGTGCCAGCAGTAAAGGGCGCTACACTGAAGCTTTCTTT. This encodes CASSKGRYTEAFF.

Points on this clonotype: This may be a read error: a much more frequent sequence differs by one nucleotide. V and J are TRBV29-1 and TRBJ2-4, with D perhaps TRBD1 (5 bases). CDR3 size: 15 residues. Trimming took 4 bases from V and 6 from J, leaving 19 bases between them. Germline CDR1 SQVTM, CDR2 ANQGSEA. The CDR3 spells CSVGLRQTVGNIQYF. The CDR3, as DNA: TGCAGCGTTGGGTTGAGGCAGACAGTGGGAAACATTCAGTACTTC. The variable domain in full, with the rest retrieved from reference TRBV29-1 and TRBJ2-4, is SAVISQKPSRDICQRGTSLTIQCQVDSQVTMMFWYRQQPGQSLTLIATANQGSEATYESGFVIDKFPISRPNLTFSTLTVSNMSPEDSSIYLCSVGLRQTVGNIQYFGAGTRLSVL.

This clonotype was detected many times. The chain recombines TRBV12-3 or TRBV12-4 with TRBJ2-4; D is ambiguous. V gave up 6 bases and J gave up 9 bases, with 12 bases separating them. The CDR3 runs to 12 residues. The CDR3 bases are TGTGCCAGCAGACTGGAGACGGGCATTCAGTACTTC. This translates into CASRLETGIQYF.

The rearrangement joins TRBV2 to TRBJ2-2; 7 nucleotides line up with TRBD2. The germline V gene has CDR1 SNHLY and CDR2 FYNNEI. CDR3 length: 14 residues. The J segment lost 5 bases and the V segment lost 8 bases, leaving 8 bases of the junction unmatched. Here the CDR3 reads CASLAAGRTGELFF. The DNA for the CDR3 is TGTGCCAGCTTGGCAGCGGGGAGGACCGGGGAGCTGTTTTTT. Full variable domain (remainder filled in from reference TRBV2 and TRBJ2-2): EPEVTQTPSHQVTQMGQEVILRCVPISNHLYFYWYRQILGQKVEFLVSFYNNEISEKSEIFDDQFSVERPDGSNFTLKIRSTKLEDSAMYFCASLAAGRTGELFFGEGSRLTVL.

The V call is TRBV5-6, the J call TRBJ1-4; D may be TRBD1 (6 bases). Germline values: CDR1 SGHDT, CDR2 YYEEEE. This CDR3 is built from 17 residues. Trimming removed 4 bases from V and 1 base from J, with 17 bases in between. CDR3 region: CASSLTFSTGTNEKLFF. The CDR3, as DNA: TGTGCCAGCAGCCTGACTTTCTCGACAGGAACTAATGAAAAACTGTTTTTT.

This clonotype was detected only a few times. A much larger clonotype is one base distant, so this may be a read error. V usage is TRBV2 and J usage is TRBJ2-4, with D maybe TRBD1 (5 bases). The CDR3 consists of 16 residues. The germline CDR1 and CDR2 sequences are SNHLY and FYNNEI. V was shortened by 11 bases and J by 0 bases, with 20 bases between the two germline ends. CDR3 loop: CAGTQTEIIAKNIQYF. In DNA form, the CDR3 reads TGTGCCGGCACCCAGACAGAGATAATAGCCAAAAACATTCAGTACTTC.